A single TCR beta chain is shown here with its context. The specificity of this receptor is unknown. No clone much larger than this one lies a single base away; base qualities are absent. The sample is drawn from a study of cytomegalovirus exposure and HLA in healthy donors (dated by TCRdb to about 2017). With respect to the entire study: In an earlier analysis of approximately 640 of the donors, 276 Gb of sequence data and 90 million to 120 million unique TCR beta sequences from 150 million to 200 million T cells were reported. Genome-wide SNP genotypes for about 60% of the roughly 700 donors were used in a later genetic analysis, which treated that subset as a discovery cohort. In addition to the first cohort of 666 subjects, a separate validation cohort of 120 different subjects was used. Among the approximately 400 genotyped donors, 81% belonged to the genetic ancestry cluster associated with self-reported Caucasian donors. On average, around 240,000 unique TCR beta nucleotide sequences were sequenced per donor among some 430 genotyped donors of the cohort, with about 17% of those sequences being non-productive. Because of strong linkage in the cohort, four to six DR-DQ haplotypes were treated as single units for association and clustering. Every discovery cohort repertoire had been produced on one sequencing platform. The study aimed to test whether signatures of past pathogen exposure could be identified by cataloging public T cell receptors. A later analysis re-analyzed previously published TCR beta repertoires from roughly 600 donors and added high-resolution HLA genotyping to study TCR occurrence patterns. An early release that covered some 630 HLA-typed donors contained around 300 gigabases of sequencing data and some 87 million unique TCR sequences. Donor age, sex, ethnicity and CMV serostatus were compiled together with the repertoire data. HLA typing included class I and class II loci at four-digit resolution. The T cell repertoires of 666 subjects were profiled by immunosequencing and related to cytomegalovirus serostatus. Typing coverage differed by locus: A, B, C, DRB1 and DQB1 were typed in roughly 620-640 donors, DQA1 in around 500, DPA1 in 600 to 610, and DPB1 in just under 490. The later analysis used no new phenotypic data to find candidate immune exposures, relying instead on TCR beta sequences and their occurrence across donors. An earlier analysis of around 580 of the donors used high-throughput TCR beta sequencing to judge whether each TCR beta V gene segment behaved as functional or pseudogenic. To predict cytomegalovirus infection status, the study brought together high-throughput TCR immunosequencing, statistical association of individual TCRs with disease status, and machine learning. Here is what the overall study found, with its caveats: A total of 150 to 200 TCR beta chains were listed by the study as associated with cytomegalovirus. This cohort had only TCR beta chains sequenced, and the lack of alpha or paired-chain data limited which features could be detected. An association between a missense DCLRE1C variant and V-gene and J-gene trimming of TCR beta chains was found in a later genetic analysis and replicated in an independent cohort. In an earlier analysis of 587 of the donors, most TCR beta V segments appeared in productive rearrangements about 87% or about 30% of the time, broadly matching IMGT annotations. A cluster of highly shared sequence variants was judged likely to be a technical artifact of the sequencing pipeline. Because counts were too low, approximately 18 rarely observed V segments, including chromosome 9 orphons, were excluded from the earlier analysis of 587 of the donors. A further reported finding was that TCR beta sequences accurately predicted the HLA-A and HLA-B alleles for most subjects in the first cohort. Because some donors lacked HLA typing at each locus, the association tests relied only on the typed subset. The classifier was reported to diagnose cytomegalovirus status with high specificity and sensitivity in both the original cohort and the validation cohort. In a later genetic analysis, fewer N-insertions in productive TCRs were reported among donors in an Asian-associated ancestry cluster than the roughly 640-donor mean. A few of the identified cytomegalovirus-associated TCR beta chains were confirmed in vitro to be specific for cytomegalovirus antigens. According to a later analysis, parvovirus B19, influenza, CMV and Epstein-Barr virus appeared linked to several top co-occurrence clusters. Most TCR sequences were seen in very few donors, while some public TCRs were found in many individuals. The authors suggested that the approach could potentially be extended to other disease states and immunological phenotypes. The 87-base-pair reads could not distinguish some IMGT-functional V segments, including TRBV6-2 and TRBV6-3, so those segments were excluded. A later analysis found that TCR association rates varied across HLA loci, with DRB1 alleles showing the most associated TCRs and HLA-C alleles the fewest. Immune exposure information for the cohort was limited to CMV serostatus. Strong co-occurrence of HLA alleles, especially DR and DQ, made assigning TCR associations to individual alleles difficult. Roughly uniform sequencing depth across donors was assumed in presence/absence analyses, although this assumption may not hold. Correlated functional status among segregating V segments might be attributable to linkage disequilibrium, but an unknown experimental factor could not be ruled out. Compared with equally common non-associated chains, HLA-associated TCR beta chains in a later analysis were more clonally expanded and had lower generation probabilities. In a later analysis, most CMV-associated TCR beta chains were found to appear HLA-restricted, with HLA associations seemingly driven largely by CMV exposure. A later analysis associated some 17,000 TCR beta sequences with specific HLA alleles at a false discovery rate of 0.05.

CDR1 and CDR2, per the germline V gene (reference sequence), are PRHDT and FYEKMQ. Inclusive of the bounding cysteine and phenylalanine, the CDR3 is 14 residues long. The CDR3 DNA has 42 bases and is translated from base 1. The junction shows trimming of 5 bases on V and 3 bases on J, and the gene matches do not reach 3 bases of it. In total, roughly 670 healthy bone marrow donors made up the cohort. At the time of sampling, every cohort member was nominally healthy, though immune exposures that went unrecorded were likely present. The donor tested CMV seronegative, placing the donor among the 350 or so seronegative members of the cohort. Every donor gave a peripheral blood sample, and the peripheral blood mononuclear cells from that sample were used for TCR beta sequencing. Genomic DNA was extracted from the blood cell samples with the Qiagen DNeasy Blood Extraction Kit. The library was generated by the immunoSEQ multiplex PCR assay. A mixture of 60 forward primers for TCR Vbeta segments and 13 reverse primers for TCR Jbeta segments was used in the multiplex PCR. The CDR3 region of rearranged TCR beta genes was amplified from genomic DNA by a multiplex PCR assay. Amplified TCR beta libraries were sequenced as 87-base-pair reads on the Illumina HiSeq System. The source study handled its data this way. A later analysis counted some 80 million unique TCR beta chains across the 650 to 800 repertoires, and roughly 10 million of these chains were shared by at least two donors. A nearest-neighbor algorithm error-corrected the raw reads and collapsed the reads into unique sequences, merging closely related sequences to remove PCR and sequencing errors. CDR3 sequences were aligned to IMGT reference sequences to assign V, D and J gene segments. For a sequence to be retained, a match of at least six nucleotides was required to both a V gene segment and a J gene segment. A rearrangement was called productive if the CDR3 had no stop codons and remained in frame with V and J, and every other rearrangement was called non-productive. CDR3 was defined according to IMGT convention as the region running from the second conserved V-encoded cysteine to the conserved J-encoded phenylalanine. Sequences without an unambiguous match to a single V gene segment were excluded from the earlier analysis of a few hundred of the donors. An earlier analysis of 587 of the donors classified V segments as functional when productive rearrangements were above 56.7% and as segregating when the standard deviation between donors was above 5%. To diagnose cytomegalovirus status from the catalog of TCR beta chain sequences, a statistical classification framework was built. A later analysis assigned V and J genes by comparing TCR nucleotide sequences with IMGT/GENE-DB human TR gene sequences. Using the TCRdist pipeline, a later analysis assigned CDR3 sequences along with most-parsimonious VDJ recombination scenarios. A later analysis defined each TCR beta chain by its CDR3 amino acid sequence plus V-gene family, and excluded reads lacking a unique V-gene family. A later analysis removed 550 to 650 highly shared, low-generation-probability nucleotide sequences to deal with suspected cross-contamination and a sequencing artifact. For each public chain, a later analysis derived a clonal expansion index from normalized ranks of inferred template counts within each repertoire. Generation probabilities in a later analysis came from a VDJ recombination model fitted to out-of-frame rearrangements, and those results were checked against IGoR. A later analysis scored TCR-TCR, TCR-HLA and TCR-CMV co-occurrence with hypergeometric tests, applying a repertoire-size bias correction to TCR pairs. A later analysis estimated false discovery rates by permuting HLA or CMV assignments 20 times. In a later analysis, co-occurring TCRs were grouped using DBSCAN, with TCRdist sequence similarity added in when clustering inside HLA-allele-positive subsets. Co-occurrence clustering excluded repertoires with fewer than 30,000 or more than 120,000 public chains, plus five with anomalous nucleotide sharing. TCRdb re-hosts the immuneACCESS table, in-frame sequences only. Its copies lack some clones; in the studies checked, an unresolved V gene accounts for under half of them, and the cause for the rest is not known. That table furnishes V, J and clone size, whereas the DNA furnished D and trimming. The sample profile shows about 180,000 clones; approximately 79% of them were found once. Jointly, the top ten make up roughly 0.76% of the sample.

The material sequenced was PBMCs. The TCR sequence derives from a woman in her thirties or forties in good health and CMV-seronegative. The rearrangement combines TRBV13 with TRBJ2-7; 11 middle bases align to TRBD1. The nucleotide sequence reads TGTGCCAGCAGCCGGGACAGGGGGGGCTACGAGCAGTACTTC. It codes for CASSRDRGGYEQYF.